This TCR beta chain came from a study of graft-versus-host responses after intestinal transplantation. Looking at the study overall: The whole recipient group had anti-thymocyte globulin induction followed by tacrolimus and steroids for approximately three years.

This clone was seen a single time. Antigen specificity is unknown. Per the germline V gene, CDR1 is LNHNV and CDR2 is YYDKDF (reference sequence). The CDR3 has 13 amino acids. V shed 5 bases and J shed 4 bases, with 9 bases lying between them. The table came from immunoSEQ multiplex PCR; TCRdb's copy has only in-frame clones and leaves some out. Among 71,000 or so clones listed, roughly 87% were seen once. The origin of this receptor is a human donor who received an intestinal transplant. The J gene is TRBJ1-5, the V gene TRBV15; D is possibly TRBD1 (6 bases). Sequencing was performed on unstimulated CD8+ T cells sorted from spleen or lymph node cells, taken before intestinal transplant. The CDR3 reads CATSPDRNQPQHF. The CDR3 coding sequence is TGTGCCACCAGCCCGGACAGAAATCAGCCCCAGCATTTT.